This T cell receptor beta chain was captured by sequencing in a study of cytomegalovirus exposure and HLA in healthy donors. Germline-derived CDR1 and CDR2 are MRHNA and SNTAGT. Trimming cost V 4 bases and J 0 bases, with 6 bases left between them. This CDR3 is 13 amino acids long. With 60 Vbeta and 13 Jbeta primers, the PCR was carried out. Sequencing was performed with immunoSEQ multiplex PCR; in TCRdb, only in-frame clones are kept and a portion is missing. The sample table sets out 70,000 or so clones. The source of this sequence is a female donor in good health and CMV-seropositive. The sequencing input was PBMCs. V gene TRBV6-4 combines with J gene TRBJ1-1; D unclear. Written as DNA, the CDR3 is TGTGCCAGCAGTGTGCGCATGAACACTGAAGCTTTCTTT. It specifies CASSVRMNTEAFF.